This T cell receptor (beta chain) originates from a study of blood T cell repertoires in COVID-19. Study details: Sites across the United States, Italy and Spain contributed samples from acute and convalescent COVID-19.

This clone has only a few counts. Authors' data handling: Amplification from reference gene primers served as the basis for estimated nucleated cell counts. This table comes from immunoSEQ multiplex PCR, and its TCRdb copy is limited to in-frame clones, with some not included. The V and J calls and clone size come from that table; D and trimming were worked out from the DNA. The data hold 53,000 or so clones, with 77% observed a single time. CDR3 length: 19 residues. V was cut by 1 base and J by 6 bases, with 25 bases left in between. Germline V gene data show CDR1 as LGHNA and CDR2 as YNFKEQ. The chain joins TRBV4-2 to TRBJ2-1; the D gene is possibly TRBD1 (6 bases). The material sequenced was peripheral blood. The receptor comes from a man between 65 and 85 years old with active or convalescent COVID-19. The CDR3 sequence is CASSQVVQGQATKGNEQFF. The DNA for the CDR3 is TGTGCCAGCAGCCAAGTTGTCCAGGGGCAGGCAACGAAAGGCAATGAGCAGTTCTTC.